Each of the 5 T cell receptor beta chains below was sequenced from the same sample in a study of T cell responses to AZD1222 COVID-19 vaccine (dated by TCRdb to the early 2020s). Library preparation employed the immunoSEQ multiplex PCR assay. This is the immuneACCESS table as TCRdb keeps it, with only in-frame sequences that have V and J called. A part of the clones is gone; compared with another copy, unresolved V genes explain less than half, and the rest is unexplained. This sample lists approximately 60,000 clones; less than 90% were detected once. The top ten clonotypes cover 6.9% of the sample. The time point label for this specimen denotes: about 28 days (+/-7) after the second vaccine dose. This specimen was peripheral blood, taken 28 days after the second AZD1222 dose. These receptors all come from an adult who received the AZD1222 COVID-19 vaccine.

The chain employs TRBV27 and TRBJ1-1; D is unclear. The CDR3 has 14 residues. The V and J ends lost 3 bases and 1 base respectively, with 9 bases between them. CDR1 and CDR2 (germline): MNHEY, SMNVEV (reference sequence). CDR3 sequence: CASSLYGTNTEAFF. The CDR3, as DNA: TGTGCCAGCAGTTTGTACGGTACGAACACTGAAGCTTTCTTT.

This clone was seen just once. The rearrangement links TRBV2 to TRBJ2-2; D gene unclear. Trimming pared 2 bases from V and 0 bases from J, leaving 4 bases between. Per the germline V gene, CDR1 is SNHLY and CDR2 is FYNNEI. CDR3 length: 14 amino acids. The CDR3 region has the DNA TGTGCCAGCAGTGAAAGAGCGAACACCGGGGAGCTGTTTTTT. Its translation is CASSERANTGELFF.

V usage is TRBV29-1 and J usage is TRBJ2-4; perhaps TRBD1 as D (6 bases). There are 14 residues in the CDR3. V lost 6 bases, J lost 8 bases, and 20 bases lay in between. Germline-derived CDR1 and CDR2 are SQVTM and ANQGSEA. The CDR3 is CSVGNSGGVDIQYF. The CDR3 DNA reads TGCAGCGTCGGTAACAGTGGGGGCGTCGACATTCAGTACTTC.

This sequence joins TRBV5-4 and TRBJ1-1; 11 bases are a match to TRBD1. Looked up from germline, CDR1 is SGHNT and CDR2 is YYREEE (reference sequence). This CDR3 has 14 amino acids. V trimming: 6 bases; J trimming: 6 bases; junction bases outside the gene matches: 7. The CDR3 reads CASTGQGARAEAFF. The DNA for the CDR3 is TGTGCCAGCACCGGACAGGGGGCAAGAGCTGAAGCTTTCTTT.

The CDR3, as DNA: TGTGCCAGCAGCTTATATGGGGGGCGAGCTGGCTACACCTTC. Encoded protein: CASSLYGGRAGYTF. The chain couples TRBV7-2 to TRBJ1-2, with a weak D call TRBD1 (6 bases). CDR3 length equals 14 residues. Per germline, CDR1 SGHTA and CDR2 FQGNSA. The ends were cut back, 2 bases at V and 7 bases at J, with 14 bases in the middle.